One and the same sample provided the 15 T cell receptor beta chains below, sequenced in a study of T cells in Graves' hyperthyroidism and ophthalmopathy. The source material, RNA transcripts, was used to amplify TCR beta CDR3 regions. An initial round of RT-PCR targeting the TCR CDR3 relied on the HTBI primer set. Using its own MiXCR run on the multiplex PCR reads, TCRdb lists one record per CDR3 protein. The repertoire holds hundreds of thousands of distinct CDR3 sequences, about 14% seen once, with under 15% in the top ten. Material for sequencing was blood. These receptors originate from a woman aged 45-65 years with Graves' ophthalmopathy.

This clonotype was detected ten times or more. The chain uses TRBV28 and TRBJ2-1; no reliable D call. CDR1 MDHEN and CDR2 SYDVKM come from the germline V gene. The CDR3 contains 14 residues. V lost 3 bases, J lost 4 bases, and 10 bases lay in between. The CDR3 DNA is TGTGCCAGCAGTTTCACTCCTCCATACAATGAGCAGTTCTTC. Its translation: CASSFTPPYNEQFF.

This clonotype was counted between two and nine times. The gene calls are TRBV20-1 and TRBJ2-2; 10 nucleotides match TRBD2. The CDR3 is 16 amino acids. Germline assignment: CDR1 DFQATT and CDR2 SNEGSKA (reference sequence). V shed 3 bases and J 5 bases; nucleotides not matched to a gene: 9. CDR3: CSASRGLAGDTGELFF. The DNA for the CDR3 is TGCAGTGCTAGTAGGGGGCTAGCGGGAGATACCGGGGAGCTGTTTTTT.

This clonotype came up a few times. The V call is TRBV28, the J call TRBJ1-2; no clear D gene. V lost 8 bases and J lost 2, with 9 bases in between. CDR3 length: 12 amino acids. Germline values: CDR1 MDHEN, CDR2 SYDVKM. The CDR3 coding sequence is TGTGCCAGCGGTTACAGCAACTATGGCTACACCTTC. Translated: CASGYSNYGYTF.

This clonotype has a count of ten or more. V is TRBV29-1 and J is TRBJ2-1; D is unclear. Per germline, CDR1 SQVTM and CDR2 ANQGSEA. V lost 4 bases and J lost 4, with 8 bases in between. CDR3 length equals 12 residues. The CDR3 DNA sequence: TGCAGCGTTGGCAGCCTTTACAATGAGCAGTTCTTC. It yields the protein CSVGSLYNEQFF.

This clonotype was detected ten times or more. The chain uses TRBV9 and TRBJ1-6; possible D gene TRBD1, 5 bases. V was pared by 2 bases and J by 8 bases, with 11 bases between. The length of the CDR3 is 14 residues. Germline lookup yields CDR1 SGDLS and CDR2 YYNGEE. This CDR3 is CASSVGDSDSPLHF. CDR3 bases: TGTGCCAGCAGCGTCGGGGACTCGGATTCACCCCTCCACTTT.

This chain links TRBV30 with TRBJ2-3; TRBD2 agrees at 9 bases. V gave up 7 bases and J gave up 4 bases; unmatched junction bases: 9. CDR1 and CDR2 from the germline V gene are GTSNPN and SVGIG (reference sequence). The CDR3 runs 14 residues. This CDR3 reads CAYSEGLAADTQYF. In nucleotides, the CDR3 is TGTGCCTATTCCGAGGGACTAGCTGCAGATACGCAGTATTTT.

This clonotype has at least ten counts. The chain links TRBV12-3 or TRBV12-4 to TRBJ2-5; 7 nucleotides align to TRBD2. J gave up 4 bases and V 2 bases, and 10 bases lay outside the gene matches. This CDR3 is built from 16 residues. The CDR3 nucleotides read TGTGCCAGCAGTTTAATGGCGGGAGTGATCGGAGAGACCCAGTACTTC. Protein sequence: CASSLMAGVIGETQYF.

This clonotype was seen ten or more times. The chain couples TRBV7-9 to TRBJ1-2; 10 nucleotides line up with TRBD1. V was clipped by 1 base and J by 5 bases; unmatched bases: 1. Per the germline V gene, CDR1 is SEHNR and CDR2 is FQNEAQ (reference sequence). This CDR3 comprises 14 residues. The CDR3 DNA follows: TGTGCCAGCAGCTTAGGGGGACAGGGGTATGGCTACACCTTC. Residues: CASSLGGQGYGYTF.

This clonotype was counted ten times or more. The chain employs TRBV28 and TRBJ2-4, with 8 bases lining up with TRBD2. This CDR3 region has 15 residues. The junction had 6 bases not matched to a gene; V was cut back by 2 bases and J by 6 bases. Germline V lookup: CDR1 MDHEN, CDR2 SYDVKM. CDR3 protein: CASSLEAGGRNIQYF. Written as DNA, the CDR3 is TGTGCCAGCAGTTTAGAGGCGGGAGGAAGAAACATTCAGTACTTC.

This clonotype showed up just a few times. This rearrangement joins TRBV12-3 or TRBV12-4 to TRBJ1-1, with 7 bases lining up with TRBD1. J gave up 4 bases and V 8 bases, and 16 bases lay outside the gene matches. This CDR3 comprises 16 residues. CDR3 DNA sequence: TGTGCCAGCCTATACACACAGGGGACCCTGAGCACTGAAGCTTTCTTT. It specifies CASLYTQGTLSTEAFF.

This clonotype showed up just a few times. V and J are TRBV6-1 and TRBJ2-3, with 13 bases matching TRBD2. The ends lost 5 bases at V and 4 bases at J; junction bases unmatched: 6. Per germline, CDR1 MNHNS and CDR2 SASEGT. The CDR3 runs to 16 residues. This chain's CDR3 is CASSLLLAGGPDTQYF. The CDR3 DNA reads TGTGCCAGCAGTCTGTTACTAGCGGGAGGGCCAGATACGCAGTATTTT.

In this sample, this clonotype turned up a few times. The rearrangement joins TRBV20-1 to TRBJ1-5; D remains unclear. Germline CDR1 and CDR2: DFQATT and SNEGSKA (reference sequence). V dropped 7 bases and J dropped 6 bases, with 13 bases sitting between them. The length of the CDR3 is 12 residues. The CDR3 DNA follows: TGCAGTGGCACCCGACCGGGTCAGCCCCAGCATTTT. It translates to CSGTRPGQPQHF.

The J gene is TRBJ1-2, the V gene TRBV9; the D gene is possibly TRBD1 (6 bases). CDR3 length: 18 amino acids. The V end lost 4 bases, the J end lost 4 bases, and 26 bases lay between the germline ends. Germline lookup yields CDR1 SGDLS and CDR2 YYNGEE. As DNA, the CDR3 is TGTGCCAGCAGCTCGGGCAGGGGACGGACTTTAGCCGGCTATGGCTACACCTTC. This sequence encodes CASSSGRGRTLAGYGYTF.

Ten or more counts support this clonotype. CDR3 nucleotides: TGTGCCAGCAGCTTAGTTCAGGGTATGGAGACCCAGTACTTC. This translates into CASSLVQGMETQYF. The chain uses TRBV11-2 and TRBJ2-5; a weak D match, TRBD1 (5 bases). CDR1 and CDR2 from the germline V gene are SGHAT and FQNNGV. The CDR3 is 14 amino acids. V was cut by 1 base and J by 5 bases, with 11 bases left in between.

This clonotype appeared many times. The V and J genes are TRBV28 and TRBJ1-2; D possibly corresponds to TRBD1 (6 bases). CDR3 length: 14 amino acids. V was clipped by 1 base and J by 4 bases, with 10 bases between them. Germline CDR1 reads MDHEN; CDR2 reads SYDVKM. Written as DNA, the CDR3 is TGTGCCAGCAGTTTATTGGGCAGGGGCTATGGCTACACCTTC. Residues: CASSLLGRGYGYTF.